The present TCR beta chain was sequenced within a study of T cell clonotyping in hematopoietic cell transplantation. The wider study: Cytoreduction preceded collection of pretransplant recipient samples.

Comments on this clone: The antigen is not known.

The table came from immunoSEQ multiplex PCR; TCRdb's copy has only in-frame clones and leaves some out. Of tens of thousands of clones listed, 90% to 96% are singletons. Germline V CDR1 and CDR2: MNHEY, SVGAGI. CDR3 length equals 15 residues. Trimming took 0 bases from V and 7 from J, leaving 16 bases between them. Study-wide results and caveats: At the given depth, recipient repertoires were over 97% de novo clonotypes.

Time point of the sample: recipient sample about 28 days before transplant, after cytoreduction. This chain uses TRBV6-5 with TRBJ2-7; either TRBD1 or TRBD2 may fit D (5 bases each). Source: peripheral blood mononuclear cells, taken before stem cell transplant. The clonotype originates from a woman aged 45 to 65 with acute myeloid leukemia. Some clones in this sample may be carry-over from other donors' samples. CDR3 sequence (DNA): TGTGCCAGCAGTTACTCGACGGGGCGGCGTCGGGAGCAGTACTTC. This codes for CASSYSTGRRREQYF.